Sequencing of this T cell receptor beta chain was carried out in a study of cytomegalovirus exposure and HLA in healthy donors. Germline V gene sequence: CDR1 GTSNPN, CDR2 SVGIG (reference sequence). The CDR3 contains 13 residues. With 2 bases removed from V and 2 bases from J, the gap between germline ends came to 7 bases. Researchers ran the PCR with 60 Vbeta and 13 Jbeta primers. Profiled with immunoSEQ multiplex PCR; TCRdb holds only in-frame clones, not every one. The sample holds roughly 120,000 clones, 60% to 85% seen once. This sequence was found in a woman aged 35 to 49 in good health and CMV-seropositive. The rearrangement joins TRBV30 to TRBJ1-5; D remains unclear. Sequencing was carried out using PBMCs. In nucleotides, the CDR3 is TGTGCCTGGAGTCTCCGGGGCAATCAGCCCCAGCATTTT. It specifies CAWSLRGNQPQHF.